A single sample gave rise to the 6 T cell receptor beta chains below, sequenced in a study of blood T cells in healthy people across ages. PCR was performed a second time for about 7 to 11 cycles using a sample-barcoded 5' primer and a J-beta primer mix. TCRdb called the 5' RACE reads again in MiXCR, with one record for every CDR3 protein. The sample yields more than 1,000,000 distinct CDR3 sequences, almost 25% seen once. These same records also appear under a second study, on T cells of mothers and their children.

The sequenced sample consisted of blood. These receptor sequences come from a girl aged 2-15 years in good health.

Only a few counts were recorded for this clonotype. The genes are TRBV6-1 and TRBJ2-7; no firm D call. This CDR3 is built from 14 residues. The germline gives CDR1 MNHNS, CDR2 SASEGT. Trimming took off 2 bases at V and 1 base at J, with 9 bases between the two ends. CDR3 region: CASSEWAESYEQYF. CDR3 bases: TGTGCCAGCAGTGAATGGGCGGAATCCTACGAGCAGTACTTC.

Written as DNA, the CDR3 is TGTGCCAGCAGCCAAGCGGGTAGCGGGGGTCTCTACGAGCAGTACTTC. This encodes CASSQAGSGGLYEQYF. The chain joins TRBV4-2 to TRBJ2-5, with 9 positions matching TRBD2. Judging by the DNA end, TRBJ2-7 fits better; the J call may be wrong. CDR3 length: 16 residues. Per germline, CDR1 LGHNA and CDR2 YNFKEQ.

This clonotype was seen a few times. The V call is TRBV15, the J call TRBJ2-5; either TRBD1 or TRBD2 may fit D (6 bases each). Germline V gives CDR1 LNHNV, CDR2 YYDKDF (reference sequence). V was clipped by 1 base and J by 1 base, with 13 bases between them. The CDR3 covers 16 residues. CDR3: CATSRAPRGGQETQYF. The CDR3, as DNA: TGTGCCACCAGCAGAGCACCCAGGGGAGGCCAAGAGACCCAGTACTTC.

This clonotype turned up a few times. The chain combines TRBV7-2 with TRBJ1-5, with TRBD1 as a possible D gene (5 bases). Trimming pared 3 bases from V and 2 bases from J, leaving 11 bases between. Per germline, CDR1 SGHTA and CDR2 FQGNSA. The CDR3 loop spans 15 amino acids. The CDR3 loop reads CASSFWGNGNQPQHF. The DNA for the CDR3 is TGTGCCAGCAGCTTTTGGGGGAATGGCAATCAGCCCCAGCATTTT. Based on the CDR3 plus reference TRBV7-2 and TRBJ1-5, the full variable domain is GAGVSQSPSNKVTEKGKDVELRCDPISGHTALYWYRQSLGQGLEFLIYFQGNSAPDKSGLPSDRFSAERTGGSVSTLTIQRTQQEDSAVYLCASSFWGNGNQPQHFGDGTRLSIL.

The V gene is TRBV4-3, the J gene TRBJ1-4; 7 positions match TRBD1. V shed 3 bases and J 0 bases; nucleotides not matched to a gene: 7. This CDR3 has 17 amino acids. CDR1 LGHNA and CDR2 YSLEER come from the germline V gene. The CDR3 nucleotides read TGCGCCAGCAGCCAGACCCTGGACAGGACAACTAATGAAAAACTGTTTTTT. This translates into CASSQTLDRTTNEKLFF.

This clonotype showed up just once. V gene TRBV5-1 combines with J gene TRBJ2-1; D uncertain. The DNA end lines up better with TRBJ2-7; the J call may be wrong. This CDR3 region has 14 residues. The germline V gene has CDR1 SGHRS and CDR2 YFSETQ. CDR3 sequence (DNA): TGCGCCAGCAGCTTTTTTTTAGAGGCCTACGAGCAGTACTTC. It yields the protein CASSFFLEAYEQYF.